This T cell receptor beta chain was retrieved from a study of glioma-infiltrating T cells. The iRepertoire nested amplicon-rescue multiplex PCR amplified TCR alpha and beta CDR3s from RNA. TCRdb reprocessed the multiplex PCR reads with MiXCR, giving one entry per CDR3 protein. Of over 90,000 distinct CDR3 sequences listed, roughly 30% were seen once; the top ten hold about 40%. The CDR3 length is 11 residues. V lost 2 bases and J 6 bases, leaving 2 bases between the germline ends. Germline V CDR1 and CDR2: LNHDA, SQIVND (reference sequence). The V call is TRBV19, the J call TRBJ2-1, with D hard to call. This TCR was recovered from a human donor with low-grade glioma or glioblastoma, undergoing nonglioma brain surgery, or in good health (not recorded which). Input material: glioma tissue, nonneoplastic brain tissue, or PBMCs (not recorded which). CDR3 nucleotide sequence: TGTGCCAGTAGTATATTCAATGAGCAGTTCTTC. Protein sequence: CASSIFNEQFF.